This TCR beta chain was observed in a study of blood T cell repertoires in COVID-19. Study-wide background: Spain, Italy and the United States supplied samples that represented acute and convalescent COVID-19. T cells, B-cell-depleted T cells, or PBMCs supplied cDNA or gDNA.

In germline, CDR1 is MGHRA, CDR2 YSYEKL. The CDR3 runs to 16 residues. With 1 base removed from V and 12 bases from J, the gap between germline ends came to 22 bases. Authors' processing steps: Estimation of nucleated cell counts relied on the amplification of reference gene primers. Profiled with immunoSEQ multiplex PCR; TCRdb holds only in-frame clones, not every one. The V and J calls and clone size come from that table; D and trimming were worked out from the DNA. The table has 130,000 or so clones, 70% to 90% seen once. This TCR was recovered from a human donor in a cohort sampled during active COVID-19. The chain joins TRBV4-1 to TRBJ2-1; perhaps TRBD1 as D (6 bases). Sequenced material: peripheral blood. The CDR3 DNA reads as TGCGCCAGCAGCCAAGCCCCCAAAGCAGGGGCTGAAGGGCAGTTCTTC. The encoded protein is CASSQAPKAGAEGQFF.